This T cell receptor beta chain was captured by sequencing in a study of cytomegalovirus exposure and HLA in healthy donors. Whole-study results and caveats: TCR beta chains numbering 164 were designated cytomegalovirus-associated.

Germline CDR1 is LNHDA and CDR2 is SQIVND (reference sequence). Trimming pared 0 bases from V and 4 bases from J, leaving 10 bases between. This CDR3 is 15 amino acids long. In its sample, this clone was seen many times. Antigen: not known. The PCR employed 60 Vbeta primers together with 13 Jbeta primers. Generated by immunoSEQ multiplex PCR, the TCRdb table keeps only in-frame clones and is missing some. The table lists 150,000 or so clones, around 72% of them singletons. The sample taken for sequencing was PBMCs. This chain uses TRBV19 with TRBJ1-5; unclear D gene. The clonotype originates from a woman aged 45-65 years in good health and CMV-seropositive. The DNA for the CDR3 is TGTGCCAGTAGTATAGACGCGAGCGGGAATCAGCCCCAGCATTTT. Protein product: CASSIDASGNQPQHF. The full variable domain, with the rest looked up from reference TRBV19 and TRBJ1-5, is DGGITQSPKYLFRKEGQNVTLSCEQNLNHDAMYWYRQDPGQGLRLIYYSQIVNDFQKGDIAEGYSVSREKKESFPLTVTSAQKNPTAFYLCASSIDASGNQPQHFGDGTRLSIL.